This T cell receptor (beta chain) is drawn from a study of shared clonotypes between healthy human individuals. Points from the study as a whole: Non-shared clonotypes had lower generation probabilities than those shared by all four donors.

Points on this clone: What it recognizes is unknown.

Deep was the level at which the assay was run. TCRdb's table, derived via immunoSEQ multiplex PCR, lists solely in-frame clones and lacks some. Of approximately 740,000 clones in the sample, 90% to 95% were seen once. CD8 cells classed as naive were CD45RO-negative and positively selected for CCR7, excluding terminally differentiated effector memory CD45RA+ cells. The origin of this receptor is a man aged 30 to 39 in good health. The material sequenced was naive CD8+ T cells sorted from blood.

The CDR3 protein is CASSQDPAGVEQYF. CDR3 coding DNA: TGTGCCAGCAGCCAAGATCCGGCGGGAGTGGAGCAGTACTTC. The rearrangement links TRBV4-2 to TRBJ2-7, with 7 bases that match TRBD2. Germline loops: CDR1 LGHNA, CDR2 YNFKEQ. V was pared by 0 bases and J by 7 bases, with 6 bases of the junction left unmatched. The CDR3 sequence is 14 residues long.